The T cell receptor (gamma chain) under discussion was sequenced for a study of γδ T cells in repeated Plasmodium falciparum infection. Notes on the study in general: Many TCRgamma sequences overlapped between individuals in stable Vgamma9/Vdelta2+ repertoires.

By its share, this clone is medium-sized. The antigen is undetermined. The identical CDR3 is also encoded by other nucleotide sequences in the sample. Vgamma9/Vdelta2+ and Vdelta2-negative gammadelta T cells were flow-sorted from PBMC for bulk sequencing. From germline, CDR1 is VTNTFY and CDR2 YDVSTARD (reference sequence). This CDR3 is built from 15 residues. The V gene end was trimmed by 0 bases and the J gene end by 4 bases; junction bases not matched to a gene: 9. Sequencing covered both gamma and delta TCR chains per sample. TCRdb reapplied CATT to the multiplex PCR reads. Of some 13,000 gamma-chain clones in the sample, 1.5% to 2% were seen once.

The chain has TRGV3 and TRGJ1 or TRGJ2. Sequencing used gamma-delta T cells from blood. The clonotype was recovered from a pool of human donors (malaria-infected and uninfected, not separated). DNA of the CDR3: TGTGCCACCTGGGACAGGCGTGCGAGATATTATAAGAAACTCTTT. Translated, it gives CATWDRRARYYKKLF.